This entry concerns a single TCR beta chain. Its specificity is not known. TCRdb's table, derived via immunoSEQ multiplex PCR, lists solely in-frame clones and lacks some. The sample carries about 110,000 clones, 90% recorded once. CD4+CD25+CD127- Tregs, CD4+CD25- non-Tregs, CD4 and CD8 cells were sorted. The data are from a study of Tregs in tolerant kidney transplant recipients. On the study more broadly: Related graft donors supplied nonmyeloablative bone marrow transplants, and mixed chimerism was transient.

Findings and caveats of the study: No direct test of biological reproducibility was done here. The most relevant donor-specific Treg TCRbeta repertoire apparently came from expansion with activated donor B cells.

Trimming shortened V by 0 bases and J by 7 bases, and 5 bases separated the two germline ends. CDR3 length equals 11 residues. Germline V gene data show CDR1 as SGHKS and CDR2 as YYEKEE (reference sequence). This chain links TRBV5-5 with TRBJ2-7; D gene unclear. The starting material was CD4+ T cells from blood, obtained before the transplant. The source is a human donor who received a combined kidney and bone marrow transplant. This CDR3 is CASSLALEQYF. The CDR3 nucleotides are TGTGCCAGCAGCTTGGCCCTAGAGCAGTACTTC.